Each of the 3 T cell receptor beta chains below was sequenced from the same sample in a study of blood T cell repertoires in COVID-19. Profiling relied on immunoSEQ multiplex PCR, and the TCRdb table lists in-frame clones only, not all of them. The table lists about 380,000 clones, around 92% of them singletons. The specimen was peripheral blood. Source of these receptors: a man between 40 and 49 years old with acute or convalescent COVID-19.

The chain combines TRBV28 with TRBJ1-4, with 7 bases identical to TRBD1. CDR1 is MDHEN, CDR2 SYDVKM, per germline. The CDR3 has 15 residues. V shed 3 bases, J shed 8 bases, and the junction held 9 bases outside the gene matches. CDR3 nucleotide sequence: TGTGCCAGCAGTTTTGAGGGGGCCCGGGGAGAAAAACTGTTTTTT. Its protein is CASSFEGARGEKLFF.

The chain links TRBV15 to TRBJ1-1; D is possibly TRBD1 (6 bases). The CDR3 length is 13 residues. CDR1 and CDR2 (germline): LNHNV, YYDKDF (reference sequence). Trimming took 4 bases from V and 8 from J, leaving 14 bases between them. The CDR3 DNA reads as TGTGCCACCAGCACCCGTTACAGGGACGAAGCTTTCTTT. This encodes CATSTRYRDEAFF.

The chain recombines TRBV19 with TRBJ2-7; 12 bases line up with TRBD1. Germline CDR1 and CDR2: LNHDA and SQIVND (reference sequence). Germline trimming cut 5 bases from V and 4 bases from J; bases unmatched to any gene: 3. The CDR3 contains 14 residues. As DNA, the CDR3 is TGTGCCAGTAGTTTGGGACAGGGGGCTTACGAGCAGTACTTC. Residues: CASSLGQGAYEQYF. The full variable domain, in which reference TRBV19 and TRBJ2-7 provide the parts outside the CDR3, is DGGITQSPKYLFRKEGQNVTLSCEQNLNHDAMYWYRQDPGQGLRLIYYSQIVNDFQKGDIAEGYSVSREKKESFPLTVTSAQKNPTAFYLCASSLGQGAYEQYFGPGTRLTVT.